A selection of T cell receptor beta chains follows, all from one sample in a study of tumor-infiltrating lymphocytes in primary liver carcinoma. TCRdb reprocessed the multiplex PCR reads with MiXCR, giving one entry per CDR3 protein. The repertoire holds approximately 64,000 distinct CDR3 sequences, with 71% as singletons. The material sequenced was liver tumor tissue from sampling region 4. Source of these receptors: a man aged 35 to 55 with primary liver carcinoma and hepatitis B virus infection. The CDR3 runs from the conserved cysteine through the conserved F or W. The D gene is left open where the match is weak. The size field is filled for only some rows; it gives once, few, many or a size class.

v_call,clone_size,d_call,cdr3_aa
TRBV11-2,-,TRBD1,CASSLPGQGPDAQYF
TRBV20-1,-,-,CSASLYPGGTGELFF
TRBV10-3,-,-,CAISEYEDDHLQHF
TRBV6-5,once,TRBD1,CASSPLTGGGEQYF
TRBV29-1,-,-,CSAEAEGSFPEAFF
TRBV12-3/TRBV12-4,many,-,CASSLGDGETQYF
TRBV29-1,-,TRBD1,CSVRSGGAEAFF
TRBV29-1,-,-,CIVESAAGRSETRYF
TRBV6-5,-,-,CASSYKGPATSMPYEQYF
TRBV6-2/TRBV6-3,-,-,CASREAGSETQYF
TRBV4-1,-,-,CASSHSPAYEKYF
TRBV28,-,-,CTSKPDSSGANVLTF
TRBV12-3/TRBV12-4,once,TRBD2,CASSPSGSRGYTQYF
TRBV29-1,-,-,CSVRQGRNEQYF
TRBV6-6,-,-,CARMSLHSYNEQFF
TRBV6-6,-,-,CVNSTKDEQYF
TRBV24-1,many,-,CATSETDWVAQHF
TRBV6-2/TRBV6-3,few,-,CAISPTAYGYTF
TRBV6-2/TRBV6-3,medium-sized,-,CASSYRASLFF
TRBV10-2,-,TRBD1,CASRTGTGEEQLF
TRBV11-2,-,-,CAGSLESGISDEQYF
TRBV4-1,-,TRBD2,CASTQDPKRGAIGELFF
TRBV5-4,once,-,CASSRDLASPLHF
TRBV7-9,many,-,CASSPPSDSTGELVF
TRBV11-2,-,-,CASSLTAFGTGAFF
TRBV15,-,-,CATSRDSETQYF
TRBV4-1,-,-,CASSQDRGGLEAFF
TRBV12-3/TRBV12-4,-,-,CTSRLTPVSGAYEQYF
TRBV6-6,many,-,CASSYYGTSVEQYF
TRBV7-9,-,TRBD1,CASSETGGGEDTQYF
TRBV10-2,-,-,CASSKSGEYEQFF
TRBV5-1,many,-,CASSPLGQGGQETQYF
TRBV11-2,-,TRBD2,CASSYQLAVGVPDTQYF
TRBV4-1,-,-,CASGQVNMRNTEAFF
TRBV11-1,-,-,CDGSLVRFGELFF
TRBV29-1,-,-,CSVDGGMGERLFF
TRBV7-9,many,-,CASLRGATGTEAFF
TRBV29-1,-,-,CSVRGNRITEELFF
TRBV29-1,-,-,CSVRGTGTGEQFF
TRBV4-3,many,-,CASSQDRTGFYNEQFF
TRBV10-2,-,-,CASSMTRLADQFF
TRBV6-2/TRBV6-3,-,-,CARSFPQGRTQHF
TRBV4-1,once,-,CAGSQDHGGNQPQYF
TRBV12-3/TRBV12-4,-,TRBD2,CASSSGTSAGYGQYF
TRBV12-3/TRBV12-4,few,TRBD2,CASSPAGVRNEQYF
TRBV6-1,once,-,CAGRERSSYEQYF
TRBV5-4,-,TRBD2,CASSLWAGEPFF
TRBV29-1,-,TRBD2,CSVVGSLAGCGSITDTQYF
TRBV4-3,many,-,CASSQVLMAAQYF
TRBV6-1,-,-,CASSVRLGAGYYEQYF
TRBV10-3,few,-,CAISDPWQDQPQHF
TRBV5-1,-,-,CASSLGDLNQLQHF
TRBV14,once,TRBD2,CTSSQSVSGRLKDTQYF
TRBV5-6,-,-,CASSYSGAGETQYF